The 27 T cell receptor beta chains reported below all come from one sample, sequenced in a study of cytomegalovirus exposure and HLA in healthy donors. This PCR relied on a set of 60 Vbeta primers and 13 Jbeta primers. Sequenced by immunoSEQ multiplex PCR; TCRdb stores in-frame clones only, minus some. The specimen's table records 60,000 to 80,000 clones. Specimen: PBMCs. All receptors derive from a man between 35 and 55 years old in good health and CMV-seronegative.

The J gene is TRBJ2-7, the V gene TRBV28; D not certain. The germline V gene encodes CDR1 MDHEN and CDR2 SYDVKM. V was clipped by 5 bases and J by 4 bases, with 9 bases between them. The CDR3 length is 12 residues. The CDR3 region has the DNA TGTGCCAGCAGTCCTCAGGCTTACGAGCAGTACTTC. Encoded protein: CASSPQAYEQYF.

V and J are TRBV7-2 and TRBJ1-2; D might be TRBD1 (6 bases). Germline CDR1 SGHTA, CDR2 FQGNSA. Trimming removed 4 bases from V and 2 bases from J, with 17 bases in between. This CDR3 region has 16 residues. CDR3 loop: CASSSSPGTINYGYTF. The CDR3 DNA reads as TGTGCCAGCAGCTCCTCCCCCGGGACAATCAACTATGGCTACACCTTC. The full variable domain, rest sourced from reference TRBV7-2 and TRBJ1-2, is GAGVSQSPSNKVTEKGKDVELRCDPISGHTALYWYRQSLGQGLEFLIYFQGNSAPDKSGLPSDRFSAERTGGSVSTLTIQRTQQEDSAVYLCASSSSPGTINYGYTFGSGTRLTVV.

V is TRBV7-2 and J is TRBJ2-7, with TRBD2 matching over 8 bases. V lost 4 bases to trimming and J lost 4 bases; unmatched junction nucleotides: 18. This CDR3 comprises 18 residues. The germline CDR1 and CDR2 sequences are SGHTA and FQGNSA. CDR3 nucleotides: TGTGCCAGCAGCTCCGGGGGGGGAATCACCAGCGGGAGTTACGAGCAGTACTTC. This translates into CASSSGGGITSGSYEQYF.

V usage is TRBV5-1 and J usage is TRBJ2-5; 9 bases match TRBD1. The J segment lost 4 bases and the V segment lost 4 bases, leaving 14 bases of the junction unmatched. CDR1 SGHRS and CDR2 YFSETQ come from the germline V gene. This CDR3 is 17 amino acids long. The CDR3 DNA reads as TGCGCCAGCAGCCTCGGACAGGGGCGCAGCTTCGGAGAGACCCAGTACTTC. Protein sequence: CASSLGQGRSFGETQYF.

The CDR3 DNA reads TGTGCCAGCAGTTTAACCAGACAGGGGGGGGCCCAGTACTTC. It translates to CASSLTRQGGAQYF. The rearrangement links TRBV27 to TRBJ2-5; 9 bases line up with TRBD1. Germline V gene lookup returns CDR1 MNHEY and CDR2 SMNVEV (reference sequence). CDR3 size: 14 residues. Trimming at V came to 2 bases and at J to 9 bases, leaving 7 bases not matched to a gene.

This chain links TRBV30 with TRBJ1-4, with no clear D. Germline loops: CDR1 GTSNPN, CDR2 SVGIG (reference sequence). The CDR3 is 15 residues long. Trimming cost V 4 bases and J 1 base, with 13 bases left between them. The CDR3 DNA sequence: TGTGCCTGGAAAAAGGCCGGCGGAACTAATGAAAAACTGTTTTTT. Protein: CAWKKAGGTNEKLFF.

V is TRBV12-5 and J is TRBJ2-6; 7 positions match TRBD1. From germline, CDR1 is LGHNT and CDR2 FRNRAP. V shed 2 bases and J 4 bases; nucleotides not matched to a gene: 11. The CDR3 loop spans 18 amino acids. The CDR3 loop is CASGLTRDGTVGANVLTF. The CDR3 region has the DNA TGTGCTAGTGGTTTGACCCGGGACGGGACAGTCGGGGCCAACGTCCTGACTTTC.

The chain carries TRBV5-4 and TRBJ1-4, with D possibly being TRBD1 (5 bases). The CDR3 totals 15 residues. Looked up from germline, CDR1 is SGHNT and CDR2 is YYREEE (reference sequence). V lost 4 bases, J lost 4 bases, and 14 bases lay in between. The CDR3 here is CASSPGAADNEKLFF. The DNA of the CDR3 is TGTGCCAGCAGCCCTGGGGCAGCTGATAATGAAAAACTGTTTTTT.

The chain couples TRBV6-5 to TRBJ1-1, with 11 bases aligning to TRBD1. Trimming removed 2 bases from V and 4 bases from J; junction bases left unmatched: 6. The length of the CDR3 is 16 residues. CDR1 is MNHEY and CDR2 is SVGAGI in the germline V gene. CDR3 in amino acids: CASSYDSGTGGTEAFF. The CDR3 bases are TGTGCCAGCAGTTACGACTCCGGGACAGGGGGCACTGAAGCTTTCTTT.

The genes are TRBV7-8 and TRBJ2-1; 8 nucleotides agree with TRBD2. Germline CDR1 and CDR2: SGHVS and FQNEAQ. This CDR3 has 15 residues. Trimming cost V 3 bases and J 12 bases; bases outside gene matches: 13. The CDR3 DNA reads TGTGCCAGCAGCTTGGGCGGGAGGTCCCCTCTGGGGCAGTTCTTC. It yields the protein CASSLGGRSPLGQFF. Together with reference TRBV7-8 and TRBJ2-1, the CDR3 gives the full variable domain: GAGVSQSPRYKVAKRGQDVALRCDPISGHVSLFWYQQALGQGPEFLTYFQNEAQLDKSGLPSDRFFAERPEGSVSTLKIQRTQQEDSAVYLCASSLGGRSPLGQFFGPGTRLTVL.

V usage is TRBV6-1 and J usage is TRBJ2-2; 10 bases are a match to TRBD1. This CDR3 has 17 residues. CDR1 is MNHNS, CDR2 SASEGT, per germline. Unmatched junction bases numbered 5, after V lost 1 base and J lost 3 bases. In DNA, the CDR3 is TGTGCCAGCAGTGAAGATTACGGGACAGGGGACACCGGGGAGCTGTTTTTT. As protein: CASSEDYGTGDTGELFF.

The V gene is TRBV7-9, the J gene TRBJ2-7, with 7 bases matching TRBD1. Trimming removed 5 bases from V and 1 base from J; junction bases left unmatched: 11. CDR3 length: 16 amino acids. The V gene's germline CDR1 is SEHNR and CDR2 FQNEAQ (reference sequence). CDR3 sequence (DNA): TGTGCCAGCAGCACCACACAGGGGATCTTGTCCTACGAGCAGTACTTC. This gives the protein CASSTTQGILSYEQYF.

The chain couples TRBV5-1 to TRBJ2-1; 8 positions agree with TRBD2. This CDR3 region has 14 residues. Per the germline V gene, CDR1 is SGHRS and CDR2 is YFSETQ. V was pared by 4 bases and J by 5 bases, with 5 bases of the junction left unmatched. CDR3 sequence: CASSRAGANNEQFF. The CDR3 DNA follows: TGCGCCAGCAGCCGAGCGGGAGCTAACAATGAGCAGTTCTTC.

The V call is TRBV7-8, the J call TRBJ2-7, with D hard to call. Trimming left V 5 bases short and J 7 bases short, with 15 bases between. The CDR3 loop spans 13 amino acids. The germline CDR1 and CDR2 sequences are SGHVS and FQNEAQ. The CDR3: CASSHGGPVEQYF. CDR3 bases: TGTGCCAGCAGCCATGGTGGGCCGGTTGAGCAGTACTTC. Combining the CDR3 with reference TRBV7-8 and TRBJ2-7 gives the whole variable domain GAGVSQSPRYKVAKRGQDVALRCDPISGHVSLFWYQQALGQGPEFLTYFQNEAQLDKSGLPSDRFFAERPEGSVSTLKIQRTQQEDSAVYLCASSHGGPVEQYFGPGTRLTVT.

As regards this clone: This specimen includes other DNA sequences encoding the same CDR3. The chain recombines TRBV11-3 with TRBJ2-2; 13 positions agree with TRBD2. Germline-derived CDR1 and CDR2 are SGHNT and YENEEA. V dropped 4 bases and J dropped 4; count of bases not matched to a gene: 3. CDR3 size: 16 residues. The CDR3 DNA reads TGTGCCAGCAGCTCCCGACTAGCGGGAGGCACCGGGGAGCTGTTTTTT. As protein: CASSSRLAGGTGELFF. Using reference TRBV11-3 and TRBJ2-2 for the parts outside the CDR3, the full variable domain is EAGVVQSPRYKIIEKKQPVAFWCNPISGHNTLYWYLQNLGQGPELLIRYENEEAVDDSQLPKDRFSAERLKGVDSTLKIQPAELGDSAVYLCASSSRLAGGTGELFFGEGSRLTVL.

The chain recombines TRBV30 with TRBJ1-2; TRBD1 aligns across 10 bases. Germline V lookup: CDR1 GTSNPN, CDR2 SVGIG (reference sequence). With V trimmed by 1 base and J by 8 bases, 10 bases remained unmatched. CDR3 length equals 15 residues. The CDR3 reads CAWSAMTGGDFGYTF. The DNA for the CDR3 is TGTGCCTGGAGTGCAATGACAGGGGGCGATTTCGGCTACACCTTC.

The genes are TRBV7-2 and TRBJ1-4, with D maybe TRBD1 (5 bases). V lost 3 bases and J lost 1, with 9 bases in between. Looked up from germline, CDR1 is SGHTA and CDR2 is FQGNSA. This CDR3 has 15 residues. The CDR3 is CASSFLGGTNEKLFF. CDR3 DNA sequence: TGTGCCAGCAGCTTCTTGGGGGGAACTAATGAAAAACTGTTTTTT.

The CDR3 spells CASSQRSSGTNNEQFF. Here the CDR3 DNA reads TGTGCCAGCAGCCAAAGGTCTAGCGGGACGAACAATGAGCAGTTCTTC. This chain joins TRBV14 and TRBJ2-1; the match to TRBD2 covers 9 bases. CDR1 SGHDN and CDR2 FVKESK come from the germline V gene. The CDR3 contains 16 residues. The V gene end was trimmed by 2 bases and the J gene end by 5 bases; junction bases not matched to a gene: 7.

The CDR3 loop reads CASSLAIAGGYNEQFF. In nucleotides, the CDR3 is TGTGCCAGCAGCTTAGCTATAGCGGGCGGATACAATGAGCAGTTCTTC. This chain connects TRBV11-3 to TRBJ2-1, with 7 bases fitting TRBD2. V lost 1 base and J lost 4; bases outside the gene matches: 7. The CDR3 runs 16 residues. Germline V lookup: CDR1 SGHNT, CDR2 YENEEA.

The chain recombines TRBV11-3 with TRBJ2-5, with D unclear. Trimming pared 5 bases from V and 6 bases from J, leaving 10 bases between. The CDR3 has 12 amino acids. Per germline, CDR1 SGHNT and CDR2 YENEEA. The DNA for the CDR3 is TGTGCCAGCAGCCGGATGGGCCAGACCCAGTACTTC. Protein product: CASSRMGQTQYF.

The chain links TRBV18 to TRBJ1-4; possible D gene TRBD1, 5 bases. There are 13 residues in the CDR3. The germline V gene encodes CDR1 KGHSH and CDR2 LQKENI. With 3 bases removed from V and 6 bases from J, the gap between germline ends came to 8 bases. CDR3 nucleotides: TGTGCCAGCTCACCCCCAGGGCATGAAAAACTGTTTTTT. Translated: CASSPPGHEKLFF.

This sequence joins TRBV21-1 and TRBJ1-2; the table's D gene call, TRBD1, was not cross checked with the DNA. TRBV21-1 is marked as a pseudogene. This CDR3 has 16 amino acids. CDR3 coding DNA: TGTGCCAGCAGCAAATGGGACAGCCTCCTTAACTATGGCTACACCTTC. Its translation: CASSKWDSLLNYGYTF.

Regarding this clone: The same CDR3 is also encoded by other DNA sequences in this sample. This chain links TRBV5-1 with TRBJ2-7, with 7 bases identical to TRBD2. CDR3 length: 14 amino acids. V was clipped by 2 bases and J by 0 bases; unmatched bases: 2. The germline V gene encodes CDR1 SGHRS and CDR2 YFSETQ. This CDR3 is CASSFGGSSYEQYF. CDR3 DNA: TGCGCCAGCAGCTTCGGGGGGAGCTCCTACGAGCAGTACTTC. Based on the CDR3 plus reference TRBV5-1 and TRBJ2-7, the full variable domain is KAGVTQTPRYLIKTRGQQVTLSCSPISGHRSVSWYQQTPGQGLQFLFEYFSETQRNKGNFPGRFSGRQFSNSRSEMNVSTLELGDSALYLCASSFGGSSYEQYFGPGTRLTVT.

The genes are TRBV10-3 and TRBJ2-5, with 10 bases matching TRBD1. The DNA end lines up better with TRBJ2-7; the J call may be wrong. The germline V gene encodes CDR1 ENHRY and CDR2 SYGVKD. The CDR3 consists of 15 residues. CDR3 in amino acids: CAISVSDRGGHEQYF. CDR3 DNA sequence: TGTGCCATCAGTGTATCGGACAGGGGGGGCCACGAGCAGTACTTC.

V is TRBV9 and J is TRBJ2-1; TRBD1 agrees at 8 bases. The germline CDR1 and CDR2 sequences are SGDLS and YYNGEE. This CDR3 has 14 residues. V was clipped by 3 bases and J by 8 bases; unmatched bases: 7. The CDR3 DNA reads TGTGCCAGCAGCGACCGGGACAGGCTCTATGAGCAGTTCTTC. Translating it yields CASSDRDRLYEQFF.

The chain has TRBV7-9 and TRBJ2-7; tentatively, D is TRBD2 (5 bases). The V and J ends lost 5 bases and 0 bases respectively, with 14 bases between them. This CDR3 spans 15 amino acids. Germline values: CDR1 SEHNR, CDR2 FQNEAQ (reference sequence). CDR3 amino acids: CASSALVRGSYEQYF. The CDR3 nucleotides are TGTGCCAGCAGCGCCCTTGTTCGGGGCTCCTACGAGCAGTACTTC.

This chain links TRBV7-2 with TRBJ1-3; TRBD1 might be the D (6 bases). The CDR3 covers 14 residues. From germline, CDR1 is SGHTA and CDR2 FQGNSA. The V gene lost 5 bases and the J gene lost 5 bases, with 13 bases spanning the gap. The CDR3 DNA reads TGTGCCAGCAGCGGAGGGGGGGGGCGAAACACCATATATTTT. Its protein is CASSGGGGRNTIYF.